The clone carrying this T cell receptor (beta chain) was picked up a small number of times. Its specificity is unknown. Trimming took 3 bases from V and 4 from J; bases not matched to a gene: 3. Germline V gives CDR1 SGHVS, CDR2 FQNEAQ. The CDR3 contains 15 residues. The source of the sample is a study of T-cell memory formation after mild COVID-19. With constant-segment primers, 5'RACE yielded cDNA libraries of TCR alpha and TCR beta that carried sample barcodes and UMIs. TCRdb re-analysed the 5' RACE reads in MiXCR, keeping a single row per CDR3 protein. The sample contains approximately 260,000 distinct CDR3 sequences, over 15% of which appear only once. Overall study findings and caveats: Memory sampled before infection contained some responding clones, suggesting cross-reactive memory joined. Among contracting clones, CD4+ were mainly CM/EM and CD8+ enriched in EMRA. Day 37-peaking second-wave clones had unconfirmed SARS-CoV-2 specificity.

The sequencing sample was made of PBMCs or a T cell subset sorted from them (not recorded which). The clonotype was recovered from a man aged 18 to 35 who had mild COVID-19 (a few samples of this study predate the infection). Cell type and time point are not known. This chain links TRBV7-8 with TRBJ2-2, with 9 bases identical to TRBD2. The CDR3 is CASSLRGGITGELFF. DNA for the CDR3: TGTGCCAGCAGCTTGCGGGGGGGAATCACCGGGGAGCTGTTTTTT.